Shown below are 27 T cell receptor beta chains from a single sample sequenced in a study of cytomegalovirus exposure and HLA in healthy donors. The study ran its PCR with 60 Vbeta and 13 Jbeta primers. The assay was immunoSEQ multiplex PCR, and TCRdb's table has in-frame clones only and misses some. The data show about 160,000 clones, with around 84% seen just once and around 3.1% held by the top ten. The sample consisted of PBMCs. Receptor source: a woman between 40 and 50 years old in good health and CMV-seronegative.

The rearrangement links TRBV28 to TRBJ2-3; possible D gene TRBD1, 6 bases. CDR3 length: 12 amino acids. V lost 10 bases, J lost 4 bases, and 12 bases lay in between. Per the germline V gene, CDR1 is MDHEN and CDR2 is SYDVKM. CDR3 amino acids: CATGVVADTQYF. CDR3 bases: TGTGCCACAGGGGTGGTGGCAGATACGCAGTATTTT.

The rearrangement links TRBV11-2 to TRBJ1-3, with 9 bases identical to TRBD1. Germline V gives CDR1 SGHAT, CDR2 FQNNGV. This CDR3 is 14 amino acids long. With 6 bases clipped from V and 4 bases from J, the junction kept 4 bases outside the gene matches. CDR3 DNA sequence: TGTGCCAGCAGTTTTGACAGGGGGGGAAACACCATATATTTT. It codes for CASSFDRGGNTIYF.

V gene TRBV4-1 combines with J gene TRBJ1-2, with 8 bases lining up with TRBD1. The trim removed 1 base at V and 6 bases at J, leaving 16 bases unmatched. This CDR3 contains 18 residues. Germline V gives CDR1 MGHRA, CDR2 YSYEKL. The CDR3 DNA reads as TGCGCCAGCAGCCAAGTATTTTCCAGGGGGCCTATGATAAATGGCTACACCTTC. Its protein is CASSQVFSRGPMINGYTF.

This clone appeared a few times. V is TRBV28 and J is TRBJ1-5; tentative D call: TRBD1 (5 bases). The CDR3 is 14 amino acids. The V gene's germline CDR1 is MDHEN and CDR2 SYDVKM. Between the trimmed V and J ends, which lost 4 bases and 4 bases, there was a span of 11 bases. CDR3 amino acids: CASSSGIGNQPQHF. The DNA of the CDR3 is TGTGCCAGCAGTTCAGGGATTGGGAATCAGCCCCAGCATTTT.

The chain links TRBV6-5 to TRBJ1-5, with TRBD1 identical over 9 bases. After removal of 6 bases from V and 4 bases from J, the junction contained 4 bases not matched to a gene. The CDR3 runs 14 residues. The germline gives CDR1 MNHEY, CDR2 SVGAGI. In nucleotides, the CDR3 is TGTGCCAGCAGACAGGGGGCTGGTAATCAGCCCCAGCATTTT. Encoded protein: CASRQGAGNQPQHF.

The chain couples TRBV27 to TRBJ1-1; D might be TRBD1 (5 bases). V lost 5 bases to trimming and J lost 4 bases, with 17 bases between them. The CDR3 loop spans 15 amino acids. The V gene's germline CDR1 is MNHEY and CDR2 SMNVEV (reference sequence). The CDR3 here is CASSLSGWGGTEAFF. The CDR3, as DNA: TGTGCCAGCAGTCTTTCAGGGTGGGGGGGCACTGAAGCTTTCTTT.

This clone was observed a handful of times. The V call is TRBV7-8, the J call TRBJ2-7; 8 nucleotides match TRBD1. Per the germline V gene, CDR1 is SGHVS and CDR2 is FQNEAQ. V lost 4 bases to trimming and J lost 1 base; unmatched junction nucleotides: 12. The CDR3 loop spans 17 amino acids. The CDR3 DNA sequence: TGTGCCAGCAGCTCGCTGCGGGGACAGGAGACGTCCTACGAGCAGTACTTC. The encoded protein is CASSSLRGQETSYEQYF.

There are a few counts of this clone. The chain has TRBV2 and TRBJ1-1; unclear D gene. Germline lookup yields CDR1 SNHLY and CDR2 FYNNEI. V was shortened by 6 bases and J by 1 base, with 9 bases between the two germline ends. The CDR3 covers 13 residues. Here the CDR3 DNA reads TGTGCCAGCAGGGAATTTAGGAACACTGAAGCTTTCTTT. Amino acid sequence: CASREFRNTEAFF.

The rearrangement uses TRBV5-4 and TRBJ1-2; D is undetermined. Germline-derived CDR1 and CDR2 are SGHNT and YYREEE (reference sequence). This CDR3 is built from 13 residues. Trimming removed 4 bases at V and 2 bases at J, with 9 bases between. The CDR3 region is CASSRESNYGYTF. For the CDR3, the DNA is TGTGCCAGCAGCCGGGAGAGCAACTATGGCTACACCTTC.

The chain recombines TRBV9 with TRBJ2-1; TRBD2 might be the D (5 bases). The germline CDR1 and CDR2 sequences are SGDLS and YYNGEE. CDR3 size: 14 residues. Trimming shortened V by 2 bases and J by 8 bases, and 14 bases separated the two germline ends. CDR3 nucleotide sequence: TGTGCCAGCAGCGTTGTTACTAGTTCGCATGAGCAGTTCTTC. It encodes CASSVVTSSHEQFF.

The V gene is TRBV5-8, the J gene TRBJ2-5; perhaps TRBD2 as D (6 bases). Between the trimmed V and J ends, which lost 4 bases and 0 bases, there was a span of 19 bases. This CDR3 has 17 amino acids. Germline V gives CDR1 SGHTS, CDR2 YDEGEE. Here the CDR3 DNA reads TGTGCCAGCAGCCCACCGTCAATAGGGAGGTACCAAGAGACCCAGTACTTC. Amino acids: CASSPPSIGRYQETQYF.

This chain's CDR3 is CASSLVRESANEKLFF. Written as DNA, the CDR3 is TGTGCCAGCAGCTTAGTCAGGGAATCAGCTAATGAAAAACTGTTTTTT. This chain joins TRBV7-2 and TRBJ1-4; TRBD1 is a possible D gene (5 bases). The CDR3 has 16 amino acids. Germline CDR1 reads SGHTA; CDR2 reads FQGNSA. Trimming removed 1 base from V and 3 bases from J, with 12 bases in between.

The chain employs TRBV10-3 and TRBJ1-2; D is unresolved. The V end was cut by 4 bases, the J end by 0 bases, with 12 bases between. This CDR3 is built from 15 residues. The germline V gene encodes CDR1 ENHRY and CDR2 SYGVKD. CDR3 sequence: CAISGEGSSNYGYTF. The CDR3 nucleotides are TGTGCCATCAGTGGGGAGGGAAGCTCTAACTATGGCTACACCTTC.

The chain combines TRBV6-5 with TRBJ1-2, with 10 nucleotides matching TRBD1. Trimming took 4 bases from V and 5 from J; bases not matched to a gene: 4. The length of the CDR3 is 14 residues. Per the germline V gene, CDR1 is MNHEY and CDR2 is SVGAGI. CDR3 DNA sequence: TGTGCCAGCAGTTCGACAGGGGGCTTTTATGGCTACACCTTC. Its protein product is CASSSTGGFYGYTF.

The CDR3 nucleotides read TGTGCCAGCAGCCAATTGACTAGCGATGAGCAGTTCTTC. It translates to CASSQLTSDEQFF. The chain links TRBV16 to TRBJ2-1; 8 nucleotides agree with TRBD2. The V gene's germline CDR1 is KGHSY and CDR2 FQNENV. Trimming at V came to 1 base and at J to 8 bases, leaving 1 base not matched to a gene. This CDR3 spans 13 amino acids.

This chain links TRBV7-9 with TRBJ1-2, with 10 nucleotides matching TRBD1. The CDR3 consists of 14 residues. V dropped 5 bases and J dropped 6; count of bases not matched to a gene: 6. Germline lookup yields CDR1 SEHNR and CDR2 FQNEAQ (reference sequence). DNA for the CDR3: TGTGCCAGCAGCCACGGACAGGGGGTGGATGGCTACACCTTC. This codes for CASSHGQGVDGYTF. The variable domain in full, with the rest retrieved from reference TRBV7-9 and TRBJ1-2, is DTGVSQNPRHKITKRGQNVTFRCDPISEHNRLYWYRQTLGQGPEFLTYFQNEAQLEKSRLLSDRFSAERPKGSFSTLEIQRTEQGDSAMYLCASSHGQGVDGYTFGSGTRLTVV.

V usage is TRBV1 and J usage is TRBJ1-1; the DNA was not compared with TRBD1, the D call given in the table. TRBV1 is an annotated pseudogene. The CDR3 covers 17 residues. The CDR3 DNA reads TGCACCAGCAGCCAAGGAATGCGCGGACAGCCGAACACTGAAGCTTTCTTT. Amino acids: CTSSQGMRGQPNTEAFF.

The J gene is TRBJ1-2, the V gene TRBV9; possible D gene TRBD1, 5 bases. The CDR3 is made up of 14 amino acids. The V gene lost 4 bases and the J gene lost 3 bases, with 13 bases spanning the gap. Germline V gene sequence: CDR1 SGDLS, CDR2 YYNGEE. This CDR3 reads CASSPAGYDYGYTF. CDR3 DNA sequence: TGTGCCAGCAGCCCCGCAGGGTATGACTATGGCTACACCTTC.

This chain uses TRBV7-8 with TRBJ1-1, with 9 bases matching TRBD1. V dropped 1 base and J dropped 2; count of bases not matched to a gene: 5. The V gene's germline CDR1 is SGHVS and CDR2 FQNEAQ. The CDR3 consists of 16 residues. CDR3: CASSLEGQGVNTEAFF. The DNA of the CDR3 is TGTGCCAGCAGCTTAGAGGGACAGGGAGTAAACACTGAAGCTTTCTTT.

The chain has TRBV20-1 and TRBJ1-2, with 7 bases aligning to TRBD1. Germline-derived CDR1 and CDR2 are DFQATT and SNEGSKA (reference sequence). J lost 7 bases, V lost 8 bases, and 7 bases had no gene match. The CDR3 runs to 11 residues. CDR3 region: CSRQGVGGYTF. DNA of the CDR3: TGCAGTCGACAGGGTGTAGGTGGCTACACCTTC.

The V call is TRBV28, the J call TRBJ2-7; TRBD1 agrees at 9 bases. The CDR3 is made up of 16 amino acids. CDR1 is MDHEN and CDR2 is SYDVKM in the germline V gene. With V trimmed by 5 bases and J by 2 bases, 10 bases remained unmatched. CDR3 residues: CASSPAGTGLPYEQYF. The DNA for the CDR3 is TGTGCCAGCAGTCCCGCCGGGACAGGGTTGCCCTACGAGCAGTACTTC.

This chain links TRBV7-9 with TRBJ2-3, with D unclear. CDR3 size: 14 residues. The V gene's germline CDR1 is SEHNR and CDR2 FQNEAQ (reference sequence). V lost 4 bases to trimming and J lost 0 bases, with 8 bases between them. The CDR3: CASSWSSSTDTQYF. The DNA of the CDR3 is TGTGCCAGCAGCTGGAGTAGTAGCACAGATACGCAGTATTTT.

V usage is TRBV19 and J usage is TRBJ1-1; 9 nucleotides align to TRBD1. With V trimmed by 7 bases and J by 4 bases, 4 bases remained unmatched. The CDR3 is made up of 13 amino acids. From germline, CDR1 is LNHDA and CDR2 SQIVND (reference sequence). Here the CDR3 reads CASKDRGSTEAFF. In DNA, the CDR3 is TGTGCCAGTAAGGACAGGGGCAGCACTGAAGCTTTCTTT. The variable domain in full, completed from reference TRBV19 and TRBJ1-1, reads DGGITQSPKYLFRKEGQNVTLSCEQNLNHDAMYWYRQDPGQGLRLIYYSQIVNDFQKGDIAEGYSVSREKKESFPLTVTSAQKNPTAFYLCASKDRGSTEAFFGQGTRLTVV.

The chain links TRBV5-6 to TRBJ2-1, with unresolved D. Trimming cost V 2 bases and J 7 bases, with 10 bases left between them. Germline V gene lookup returns CDR1 SGHDT and CDR2 YYEEEE. The CDR3 is 13 amino acids. In DNA form, the CDR3 reads TGTGCCAGCAGCTTTGGGCGTGGGAATGAGCAGTTCTTC. Its protein product is CASSFGRGNEQFF. The full variable domain, completed using reference TRBV5-6 and TRBJ2-1, is DAGVTQSPTHLIKTRGQQVTLRCSPKSGHDTVSWYQQALGQGPQFIFQYYEEEERQRGNFPDRFSGHQFPNYSSELNVNALLLGDSALYLCASSFGRGNEQFFGPGTRLTVL.

V usage is TRBV5-4 and J usage is TRBJ1-3; no clear D. CDR3 length: 13 amino acids. The ends were cut back, 2 bases at V and 2 bases at J, with 5 bases in the middle. CDR1 is SGHNT and CDR2 is YYREEE in the germline V gene (reference sequence). CDR3 region: CASSFVAGNTIYF. The CDR3 coding sequence is TGTGCCAGCAGCTTTGTCGCTGGAAACACCATATATTTT.

The chain combines TRBV19 with TRBJ1-2; D unresolved. The CDR3 spans 15 residues. Between the trimmed V and J ends, which lost 3 bases and 2 bases, there was a span of 13 bases. The V gene's germline CDR1 is LNHDA and CDR2 SQIVND (reference sequence). Here the CDR3 DNA reads TGTGCCAGTAGTATGGAGGCCGCAGTCAACTATGGCTACACCTTC. Encoded protein: CASSMEAAVNYGYTF.

The chain combines TRBV5-1 with TRBJ2-5, with 13 nucleotides matching TRBD2. Unmatched junction bases numbered 4, after V lost 2 bases and J lost 3 bases. This CDR3 has 16 amino acids. The germline gives CDR1 SGHRS, CDR2 YFSETQ. CDR3 DNA: TGCGCCAGCAGCTTAATGGGACTAGCGGGGAAAGAGACCCAGTACTTC. Its protein product is CASSLMGLAGKETQYF.